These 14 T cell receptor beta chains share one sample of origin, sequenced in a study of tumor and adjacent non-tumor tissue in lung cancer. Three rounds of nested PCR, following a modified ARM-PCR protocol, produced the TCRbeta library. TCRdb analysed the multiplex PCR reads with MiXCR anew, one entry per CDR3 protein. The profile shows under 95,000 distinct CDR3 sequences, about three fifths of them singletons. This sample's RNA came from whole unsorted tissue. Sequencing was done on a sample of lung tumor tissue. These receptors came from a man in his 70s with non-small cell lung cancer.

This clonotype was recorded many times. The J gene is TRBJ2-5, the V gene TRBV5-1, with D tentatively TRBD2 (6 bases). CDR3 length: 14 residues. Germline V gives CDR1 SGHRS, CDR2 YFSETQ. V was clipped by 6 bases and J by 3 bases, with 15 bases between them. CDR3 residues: CASTKEAGKETQYF. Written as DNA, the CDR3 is TGCGCCAGCACCAAGGAGGCGGGGAAAGAGACCCAGTACTTC.

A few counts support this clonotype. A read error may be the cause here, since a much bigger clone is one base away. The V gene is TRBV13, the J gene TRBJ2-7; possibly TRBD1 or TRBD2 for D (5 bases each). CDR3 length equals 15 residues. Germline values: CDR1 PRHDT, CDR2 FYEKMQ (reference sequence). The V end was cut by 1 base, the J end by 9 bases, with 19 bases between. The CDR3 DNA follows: TGTGCCAGCAGCTTAGTTGCGGACGGGGCCGACGGGCAGTACTTC. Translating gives CASSLVADGADGQYF.

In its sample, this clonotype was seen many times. CDR3 sequence reads: CASMKRGGNNEQFF. In DNA form, the CDR3 reads TGTGCCAGCATGAAGCGGGGGGGAAACAATGAGCAGTTCTTC. V usage is TRBV5-4 and J usage is TRBJ2-1, with TRBD2 identical over 10 bases. The germline CDR1 and CDR2 sequences are SGHNT and YYREEE (reference sequence). This CDR3 has 14 residues. Trimming took 6 bases from V and 5 from J; bases not matched to a gene: 5.

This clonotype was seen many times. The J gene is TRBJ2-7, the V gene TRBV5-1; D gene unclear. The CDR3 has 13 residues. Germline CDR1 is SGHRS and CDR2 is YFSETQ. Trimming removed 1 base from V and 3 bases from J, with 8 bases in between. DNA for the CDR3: TGCGCCAGCAGCTTGTACTCGCACTACGAGCAGTACTTC. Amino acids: CASSLYSHYEQYF.

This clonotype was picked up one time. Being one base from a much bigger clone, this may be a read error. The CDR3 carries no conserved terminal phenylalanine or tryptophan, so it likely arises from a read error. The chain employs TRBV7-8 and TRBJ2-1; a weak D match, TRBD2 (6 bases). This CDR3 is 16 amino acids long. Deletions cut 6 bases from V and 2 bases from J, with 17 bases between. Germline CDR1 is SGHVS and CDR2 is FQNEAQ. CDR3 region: CASSTFGGITYNEQFI. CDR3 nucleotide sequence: TGTGCCAGCAGTACCTTTGGGGGGATTACCTACAATGAGCAGTTCATC.

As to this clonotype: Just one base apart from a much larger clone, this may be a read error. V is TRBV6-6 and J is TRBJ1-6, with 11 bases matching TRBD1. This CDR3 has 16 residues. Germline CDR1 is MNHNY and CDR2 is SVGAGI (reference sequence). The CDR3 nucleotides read TGTGCCGGCAGTTACCCGGGACAGGGGGTAAATTCACCCCTCCACTTT. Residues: CAGSYPGQGVNSPLHF.

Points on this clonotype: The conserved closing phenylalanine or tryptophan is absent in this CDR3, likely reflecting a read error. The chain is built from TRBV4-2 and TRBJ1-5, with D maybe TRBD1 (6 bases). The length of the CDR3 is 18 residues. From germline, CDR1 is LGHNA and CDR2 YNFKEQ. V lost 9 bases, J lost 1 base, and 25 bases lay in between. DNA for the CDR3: TGTGCCAGTAGCGAAGGGAGGATGCAGGGGATGAGCAATCAGCCCCAGCATCTT. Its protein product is CASSEGRMQGMSNQPQHL.

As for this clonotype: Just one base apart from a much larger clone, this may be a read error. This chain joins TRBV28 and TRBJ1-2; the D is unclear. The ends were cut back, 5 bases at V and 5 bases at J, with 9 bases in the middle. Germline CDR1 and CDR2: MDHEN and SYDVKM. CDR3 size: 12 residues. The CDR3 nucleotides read TGTGCCAGCAGTCCTCGGTCTTATGGCTACACCTTC. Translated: CASSPRSYGYTF.

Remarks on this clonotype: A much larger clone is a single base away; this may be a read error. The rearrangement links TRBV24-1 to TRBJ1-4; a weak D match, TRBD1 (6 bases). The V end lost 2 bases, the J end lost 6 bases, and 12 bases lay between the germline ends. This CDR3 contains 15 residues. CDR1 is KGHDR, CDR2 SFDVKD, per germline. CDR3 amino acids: CATSDSRTVDEKLFF. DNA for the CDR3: TGTGCCACCAGTGATTCGCGGACAGTTGATGAAAAACTGTTTTTT.

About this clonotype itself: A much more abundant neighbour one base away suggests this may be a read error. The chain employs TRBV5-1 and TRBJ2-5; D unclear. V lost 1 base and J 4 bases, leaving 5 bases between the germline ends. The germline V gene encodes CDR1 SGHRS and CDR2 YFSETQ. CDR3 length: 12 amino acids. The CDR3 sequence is CASSLIAETQYF. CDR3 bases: TGCGCCAGCAGCTTGATAGCAGAGACCCAGTACTTC. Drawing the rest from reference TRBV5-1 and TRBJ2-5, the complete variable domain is KAGVTQTPRYLIKTRGQQVTLSCSPISGHRSVSWYQQTPGQGLQFLFEYFSETQRNKGNFPGRFSGRQFSNSRSEMNVSTLELGDSALYLCASSLIAETQYFGPGTRLLVL.

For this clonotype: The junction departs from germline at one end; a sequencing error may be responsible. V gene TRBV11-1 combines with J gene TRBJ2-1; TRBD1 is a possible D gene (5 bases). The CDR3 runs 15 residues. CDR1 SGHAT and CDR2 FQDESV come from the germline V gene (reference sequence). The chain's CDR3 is CGSREQLSSYNEQFF. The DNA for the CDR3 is TGTGGCAGCAGGGAACAACTTAGCTCCTACAATGAGCAGTTCTTC.

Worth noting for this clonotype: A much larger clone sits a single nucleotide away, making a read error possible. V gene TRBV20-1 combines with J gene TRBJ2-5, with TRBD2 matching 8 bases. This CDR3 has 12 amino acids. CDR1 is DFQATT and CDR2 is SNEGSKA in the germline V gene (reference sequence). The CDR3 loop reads CNAPGGTETQYF. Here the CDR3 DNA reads TGCAATGCTCCGGGGGGGACAGAGACCCAGTACTTC.

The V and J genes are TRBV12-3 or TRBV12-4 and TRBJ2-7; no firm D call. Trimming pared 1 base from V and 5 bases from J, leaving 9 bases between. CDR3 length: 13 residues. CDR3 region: CASSLVGFHEQYF. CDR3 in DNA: TGTGCCAGCAGTTTAGTAGGGTTCCACGAGCAGTACTTC.

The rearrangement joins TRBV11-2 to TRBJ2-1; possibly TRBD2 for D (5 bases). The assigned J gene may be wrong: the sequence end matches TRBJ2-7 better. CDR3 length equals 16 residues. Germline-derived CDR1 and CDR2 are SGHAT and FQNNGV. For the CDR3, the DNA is TGTGCCAGCAGCATGACCGGGCCCGGGAACCACAATAAGCAGTACTTC. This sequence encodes CASSMTGPGNHNKQYF.